Sequencing of this TCR beta chain was carried out in a study of OX40 agonist ivuxolimab in advanced cancers. Study in general: Patients were treated with intravenous ivuxolimab, dosed at 0.01 to 10 mg/kg and infused every 2 weeks. One patient with hepatocellular carcinoma and two with cutaneous melanoma, three in all, had partial responses.

The table came from immunoSEQ multiplex PCR; TCRdb's copy has only in-frame clones and leaves some out. The sample lists about 46,000 clones; 88% were seen once. Notes on the study in general: Clonal expansion by week 6 occurred in CD4+ and CD8+ blood T cells (at 0.1 to 3.0 mg/kg).

The germline gives CDR1 SGHDT, CDR2 YYEEEE. The CDR3 totals 14 residues. V dropped 5 bases and J dropped 0 bases, with 9 bases sitting between them. As to this clone: As yet, its antigen is unknown.

Sampled blood was obtained at baseline, cycle 4 day 1, and cycle 7 day 1. The sequences come from CD4+ or CD8+ T cells sorted from blood, collected in a trial of the OX40 agonist ivuxolimab. The rearrangement uses TRBV5-6 and TRBJ1-3; TRBD1 is a possible D gene (6 bases). This receptor was taken from an adult with an advanced solid tumor such as melanoma, head and neck, liver or kidney cancer. CDR3: CASRGGSSGNTIYF. CDR3 coding DNA: TGTGCCAGCAGAGGGGGGAGCTCTGGAAACACCATATATTTT.